This record looks at one TCR beta chain sequence and its context. The data derive from a study of control samples from healthy donors and cancer patients. Clones were read by immunoSEQ multiplex PCR, and TCRdb kept only the in-frame ones, dropping some. Counted here are some 39,000 clones, around four fifths occurring once; the ten biggest clones make up about 22%. J lost 2 bases, V lost 8 bases, and 15 bases had no gene match. The CDR3 totals 17 residues. Germline CDR1 SGHRS, CDR2 YFSETQ. This receptor was identified in a woman aged 55 to 70 with lung cancer. The chain employs TRBV5-1 and TRBJ2-7; TRBD2 matches at 11 bases. The material sequenced was PBMCs. The CDR3 is CASSLLAGAGAAYEQYF. The CDR3 DNA reads TGCGCCAGTTCCCTACTAGCGGGGGCCGGGGCCGCCTACGAGCAGTACTTC.